This T cell receptor beta chain was identified during a study of T-cell reconstitution after alpha-beta-depleted transplantation in children. Germline V gene sequence: CDR1 MNHEY, CDR2 SMNVEV (reference sequence). This CDR3 contains 15 residues. V shed 4 bases and J 7 bases; nucleotides not matched to a gene: 9. The TCRbeta library was prepared with unique molecular identifiers. TCRdb passed the PCR reads through MiXCR, listing each CDR3 protein once. This table holds approximately 500,000 distinct CDR3 sequences, more than 20% found once. The sample holds a few counts of this clonotype. Its matching antigen is unknown. Notes on the study in general: Elevated TCRbeta diversity at day 60 was traced, in some patients, to surviving recipient T cells and thymic progenitors.

The sequence was collected from a boy under two years old with Wiskott-Aldrich syndrome, due to receive a stem cell transplant. The chain links TRBV27 to TRBJ2-1; 8 bases map to TRBD2. The sample was PBMCs, taken before TCRalphabeta/CD19-depleted stem cell transplant. The CDR3 region is CASSSPRTSLNEQFF. The CDR3 coding sequence is TGTGCCAGCAGTTCCCCCCGGACTAGCTTAAATGAGCAGTTCTTC.